This TCR beta chain was documented in a study of T-cell memory formation after mild COVID-19. The study, taken as a whole, reports: Contracting CD4+ clones sat mainly in CM and EM; CD8+ in EMRA.

This clonotype appeared a few times. Antigen unknown. CDR3 length equals 16 residues. V gave up 4 bases and J gave up 5 bases; unmatched junction bases: 13. CDR1 is LGHNA, CDR2 YSLEER, per germline. From 5'RACE with constant-segment primers came TCR alpha and TCR beta cDNA libraries that carried sample barcodes and UMIs. Using its own MiXCR run on the 5' RACE reads, TCRdb lists one record per CDR3 protein. The data show fewer than 400,000 distinct CDR3 sequences, roughly 15% seen once. Sequencing used PBMCs or a T cell subset sorted from them (not recorded which). This TCR was sampled from a man aged 18-30 years who had mild COVID-19 (a few samples of this study predate the infection). Cell type and time point are not known. The genes are TRBV4-3 and TRBJ2-5, with TRBD2 identical over 7 bases. The CDR3 DNA reads as TGCGCCAGCAGCCCATCGGGGGGACTGACGGGGGAGACCCAGTACTTC. Translating gives CASSPSGGLTGETQYF.